These 20 T cell receptor beta chains originate from one sample sequenced in a study of blood T cell repertoires in COVID-19 (dated by TCRdb to 2019 to 2021). The library was built by means of the immunoSEQ multiplex PCR assay. TCRdb carries this immuneACCESS record with in-frame sequences only. Its versions omit some clonotypes, under half of them owing to an unresolved V gene in the studies checked, with the rest unexplained. This sample has tens of thousands of clones in its table, and roughly 85% of those were observed once. Of the sample, 8% to 10% is held by the ten largest clones. Input material: peripheral blood. The receptors here all came from a human donor in a cohort sampled during active COVID-19.

The gene calls are TRBV20-1 and TRBJ1-1, with TRBD1 matching over 9 bases. CDR3 size: 16 residues. In germline, CDR1 is DFQATT, CDR2 SNEGSKA (reference sequence). V was pared by 3 bases and J by 1 base, with 9 bases of the junction left unmatched. The CDR3 nucleotides are TGCAGTGCTAGTCCGGGACAGGGTATCGGGAACACTGAAGCTTTCTTT. The encoded protein is CSASPGQGIGNTEAFF.

The chain employs TRBV25-1 and TRBJ2-7; D remains ambiguous. The CDR3 spans 11 residues. V was clipped by 2 bases and J by 6 bases, with 5 bases between them. Germline V gene lookup returns CDR1 MGHDK and CDR2 SYGVNS. This chain's CDR3 is CASSELSEQYF. The DNA for the CDR3 is TGTGCCAGCAGTGAACTTTCCGAGCAGTACTTC.

The genes are TRBV6-4 and TRBJ2-1; D gene ambiguous. V shed 5 bases and J shed 1 base, with 15 bases lying between them. From germline, CDR1 is MRHNA and CDR2 SNTAGT. This CDR3 contains 16 residues. For the CDR3, the DNA is TGTGCCAGCAGTCTGGCAGGCGAAAGTTCCTACAATGAGCAGTTCTTC. This gives the protein CASSLAGESSYNEQFF.

The V and J genes are TRBV7-3 and TRBJ2-1, with D maybe TRBD2 (7 bases). Germline assignment: CDR1 SGHTA and CDR2 FQGTGA. CDR3 length: 19 amino acids. The V end lost 1 base, the J end lost 0 bases, and 19 bases lay between the germline ends. CDR3 in amino acids: CASSLRGGGGGSSYNEQFF. The DNA for the CDR3 is TGTGCCAGCAGCTTAAGAGGGGGGGGCGGGGGTAGCTCCTACAATGAGCAGTTCTTC.

The chain couples TRBV6-5 to TRBJ1-1; 8 bases align to TRBD1. Germline V gene sequence: CDR1 MNHEY, CDR2 SVGAGI. V was clipped by 4 bases and J by 3 bases; unmatched bases: 7. The length of the CDR3 is 15 residues. The CDR3 nucleotides are TGTGCCAGCAGTTCGCCGGACAGGGTGCACACTGAAGCTTTCTTT. Encoded protein: CASSSPDRVHTEAFF.

The gene calls are TRBV5-1 and TRBJ2-7, with D possibly TRBD2 on 6 matching bases. The CDR3 has 12 residues. Deletions cut 4 bases from V and 5 bases from J, with 10 bases between. The germline V gene encodes CDR1 SGHRS and CDR2 YFSETQ. CDR3 sequence: CASSRPGDEQYF. Written as DNA, the CDR3 is TGCGCCAGCAGCCGGCCGGGGGACGAGCAGTACTTC.

The V gene is TRBV5-6, the J gene TRBJ2-7; possibly TRBD1 for D (6 bases). This CDR3 spans 12 amino acids. The germline gives CDR1 SGHDT, CDR2 YYEEEE. Trimming left V 2 bases short and J 5 bases short, with 8 bases between. The CDR3: CASSLQGHEQYF. The CDR3 nucleotides read TGTGCCAGCAGCTTACAGGGCCACGAGCAGTACTTC.

The J gene is TRBJ1-2, the V gene TRBV27; 8 nucleotides align to TRBD1. Trimming cost V 3 bases and J 2 bases; bases outside gene matches: 2. The CDR3 covers 14 residues. CDR1 and CDR2 from the germline V gene are MNHEY and SMNVEV (reference sequence). The CDR3 DNA sequence: TGTGCCAGCAGTTTCGGACAGGGAAACTATGGCTACACCTTC. It encodes CASSFGQGNYGYTF.

The chain uses TRBV18 and TRBJ1-3; a possible D gene is TRBD1 (6 bases). Per germline, CDR1 KGHSH and CDR2 LQKENI. This CDR3 is built from 15 residues. With 4 bases removed from V and 0 bases from J, the gap between germline ends came to 10 bases. For the CDR3, the DNA is TGTGCCAGCTCACTGGACAGAGACTCTGGAAACACCATATATTTT. Encoded protein: CASSLDRDSGNTIYF.

V gene TRBV6-5 combines with J gene TRBJ1-1, with D uncertain. Germline-derived CDR1 and CDR2 are MNHEY and SVGAGI. The CDR3 length is 13 residues. The V end lost 2 bases, the J end lost 0 bases, and 4 bases lay between the germline ends. In DNA, the CDR3 is TGTGCCAGCAGTTACGCGGTGAACACTGAAGCTTTCTTT. Its translation: CASSYAVNTEAFF.

The chain carries TRBV2 and TRBJ1-5; possible D gene TRBD1, 5 bases. With 6 bases removed from V and 2 bases from J, the gap between germline ends came to 17 bases. The germline gives CDR1 SNHLY, CDR2 FYNNEI. This CDR3 is 16 amino acids long. CDR3 nucleotides: TGTGCCAGCAGCCCCCAAAGGGGAATGGGCAATCAGCCCCAGCATTTT. Residues: CASSPQRGMGNQPQHF.

CDR3 bases: TGTGCCAGCAGCCCAGGGGGCGGATCAACTAATGAAAAACTGTTTTTT. This sequence encodes CASSPGGGSTNEKLFF. The gene calls are TRBV5-4 and TRBJ1-4, with 8 bases lining up with TRBD1. The CDR3 runs to 16 residues. V dropped 4 bases and J dropped 0; count of bases not matched to a gene: 5. Per the germline V gene, CDR1 is SGHNT and CDR2 is YYREEE (reference sequence).

The chain combines TRBV19 with TRBJ2-2; 10 positions agree with TRBD2. Germline V gives CDR1 LNHDA, CDR2 SQIVND (reference sequence). J lost 8 bases, V lost 7 bases, and 10 bases had no gene match. The CDR3 contains 15 residues. Here the CDR3 DNA reads TGTGCCAGTACCGCAGCGGGAGGGGTCGCGGGGGAGCTGTTTTTT. This translates into CASTAAGGVAGELFF.

V and J are TRBV5-1 and TRBJ2-1; possibly TRBD2 for D (5 bases). Trimming took off 0 bases at V and 5 bases at J, with 15 bases between the two ends. The CDR3 spans 16 residues. The germline CDR1 and CDR2 sequences are SGHRS and YFSETQ. The CDR3 nucleotides are TGCGCCAGCAGCTTGGGCCCCATAGTGGGAGACAATGAGCAGTTCTTC. This translates into CASSLGPIVGDNEQFF.

The V gene is TRBV10-1, the J gene TRBJ2-2; D is possibly TRBD2 (5 bases). Germline V gene sequence: CDR1 WNHNN, CDR2 SYGVQD (reference sequence). V was shortened by 2 bases and J by 1 base, with 11 bases between the two germline ends. The CDR3 consists of 16 residues. The DNA for the CDR3 is TGCGCCAGCAGTGAGCCTGCGGGTCTGAACACCGGGGAGCTGTTTTTT. Encoded protein: CASSEPAGLNTGELFF.

The chain links TRBV4-1 to TRBJ1-4; 8 bases line up with TRBD1. Germline V gene sequence: CDR1 MGHRA, CDR2 YSYEKL. This CDR3 region has 17 residues. The V gene end was trimmed by 3 bases and the J gene end by 5 bases; junction bases not matched to a gene: 11. CDR3 nucleotides: TGCGCCAGCAGCCAGGGCAGGGGGCGCGGGTTGAATGAAAAACTGTTTTTT. Protein: CASSQGRGRGLNEKLFF.

The chain couples TRBV7-3 to TRBJ2-6, with D unresolved. Trimming took 1 base from V and 4 from J, leaving 11 bases between them. The CDR3 runs to 16 residues. CDR1 is SGHTA and CDR2 is FQGTGA in the germline V gene. Here the CDR3 DNA reads TGTGCCAGCAGCTTAATTGCGGCGCGCGGGGCCAACGTCCTGACTTTC. Its protein product is CASSLIAARGANVLTF.

The chain uses TRBV24-1 and TRBJ2-2, with 7 bases fitting TRBD1. The junction had 9 bases not matched to a gene; V was cut back by 4 bases and J by 5 bases. CDR3 length equals 16 residues. From germline, CDR1 is KGHDR and CDR2 SFDVKD. Here the CDR3 DNA reads TGTGCCACCAGTGACACGACAGGGACAGTAACCGGGGAGCTGTTTTTT. Translation gives CATSDTTGTVTGELFF.

The count of this clone is one. This chain links TRBV2 with TRBJ2-2; 8 bases are shared with TRBD2. The CDR3 runs to 16 residues. V gave up 2 bases and J gave up 4 bases; unmatched junction bases: 6. The germline gives CDR1 SNHLY, CDR2 FYNNEI. CDR3: CASSESGRAGTGELFF. The CDR3 DNA follows: TGTGCCAGCAGTGAATCCGGGAGGGCCGGCACCGGGGAGCTGTTTTTT.

The chain uses TRBV27 and TRBJ2-1, with D tentatively TRBD2 (5 bases). The germline gives CDR1 MNHEY, CDR2 SMNVEV (reference sequence). V lost 2 bases and J 1 base, leaving 6 bases between the germline ends. The CDR3 has 14 residues. This CDR3 reads CASSLRGSYNEQFF. CDR3 DNA sequence: TGTGCCAGCAGTTTACGGGGTTCCTACAATGAGCAGTTCTTC.